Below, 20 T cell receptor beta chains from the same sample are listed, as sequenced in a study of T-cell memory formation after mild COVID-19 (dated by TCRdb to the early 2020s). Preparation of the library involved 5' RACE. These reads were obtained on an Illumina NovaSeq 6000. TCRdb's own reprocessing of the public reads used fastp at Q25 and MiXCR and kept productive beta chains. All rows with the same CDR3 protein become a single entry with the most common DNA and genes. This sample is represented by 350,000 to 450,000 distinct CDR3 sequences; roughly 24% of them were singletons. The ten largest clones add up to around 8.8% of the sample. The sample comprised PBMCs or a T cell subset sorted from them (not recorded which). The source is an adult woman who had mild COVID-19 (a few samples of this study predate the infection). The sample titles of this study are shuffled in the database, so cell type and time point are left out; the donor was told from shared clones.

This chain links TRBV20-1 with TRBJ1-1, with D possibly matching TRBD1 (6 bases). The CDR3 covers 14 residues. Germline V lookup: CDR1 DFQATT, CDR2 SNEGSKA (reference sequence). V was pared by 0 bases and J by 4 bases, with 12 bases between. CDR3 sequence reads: CSAREQGGATEAFF. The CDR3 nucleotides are TGCAGTGCTAGAGAACAGGGTGGGGCCACTGAAGCTTTCTTT.

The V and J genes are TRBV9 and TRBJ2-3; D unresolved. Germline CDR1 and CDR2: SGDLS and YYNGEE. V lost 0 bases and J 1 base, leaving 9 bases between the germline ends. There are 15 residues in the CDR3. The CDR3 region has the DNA TGTGCCAGCAGCGTAGCTTACGTCGGCACAGATACGCAGTATTTT. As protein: CASSVAYVGTDTQYF.

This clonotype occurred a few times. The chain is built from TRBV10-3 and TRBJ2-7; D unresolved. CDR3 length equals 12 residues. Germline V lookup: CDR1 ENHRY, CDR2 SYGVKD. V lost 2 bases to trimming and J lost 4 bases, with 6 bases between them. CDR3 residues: CAISEAGYEQYF. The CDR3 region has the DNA TGTGCCATCAGTGAGGCAGGATACGAGCAGTACTTC.

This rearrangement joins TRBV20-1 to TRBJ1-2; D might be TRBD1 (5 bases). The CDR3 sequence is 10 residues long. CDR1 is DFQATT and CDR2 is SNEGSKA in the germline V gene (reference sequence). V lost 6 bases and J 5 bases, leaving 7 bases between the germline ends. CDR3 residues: CSATGYGYTF. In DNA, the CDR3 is TGCAGTGCCACAGGTTATGGCTACACCTTC.

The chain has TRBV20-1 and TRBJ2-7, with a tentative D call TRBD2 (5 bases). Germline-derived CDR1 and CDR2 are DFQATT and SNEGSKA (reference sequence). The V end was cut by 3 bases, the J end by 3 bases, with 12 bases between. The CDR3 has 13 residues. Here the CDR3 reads CSARLSGLYEQYF. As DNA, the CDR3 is TGCAGTGCTAGGTTGTCAGGACTCTACGAGCAGTACTTC.

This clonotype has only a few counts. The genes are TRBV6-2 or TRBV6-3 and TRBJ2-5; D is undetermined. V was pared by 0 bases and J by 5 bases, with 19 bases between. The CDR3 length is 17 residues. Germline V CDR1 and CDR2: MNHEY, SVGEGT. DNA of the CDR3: TGTGCCAGCAGTTACTCGAACACTGTCCGGGCCCGGGAGACCCAGTACTTC. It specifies CASSYSNTVRARETQYF.

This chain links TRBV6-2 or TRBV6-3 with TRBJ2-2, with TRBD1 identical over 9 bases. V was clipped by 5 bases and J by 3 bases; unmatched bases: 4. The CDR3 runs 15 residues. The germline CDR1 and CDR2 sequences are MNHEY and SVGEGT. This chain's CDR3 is CASSTGGADTGELFF. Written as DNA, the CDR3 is TGTGCCAGCAGTACAGGGGGCGCGGACACCGGGGAGCTGTTTTTT.

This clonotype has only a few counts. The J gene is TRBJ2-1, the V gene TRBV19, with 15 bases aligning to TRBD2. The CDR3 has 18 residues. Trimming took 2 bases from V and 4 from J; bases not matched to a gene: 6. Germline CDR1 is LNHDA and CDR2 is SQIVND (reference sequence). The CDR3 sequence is CASSIYGTSGRTYNEQFF. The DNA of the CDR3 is TGTGCCAGTAGTATATACGGGACTAGCGGGAGGACTTACAATGAGCAGTTCTTC.

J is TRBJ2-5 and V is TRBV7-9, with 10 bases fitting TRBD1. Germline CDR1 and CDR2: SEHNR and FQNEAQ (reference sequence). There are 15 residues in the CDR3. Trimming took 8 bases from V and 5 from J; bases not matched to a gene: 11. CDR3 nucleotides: TGTGCCAGCCAAGCTTACGGGACAGGGGTCGAGACCCAGTACTTC. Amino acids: CASQAYGTGVETQYF.

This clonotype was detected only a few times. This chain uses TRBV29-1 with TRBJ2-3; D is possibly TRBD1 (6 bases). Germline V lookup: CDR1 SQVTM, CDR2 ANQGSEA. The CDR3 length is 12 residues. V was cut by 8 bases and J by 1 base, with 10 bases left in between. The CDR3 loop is CSTYRGTDTQYF. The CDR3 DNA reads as TGCAGCACTTACAGGGGCACAGATACGCAGTATTTT.

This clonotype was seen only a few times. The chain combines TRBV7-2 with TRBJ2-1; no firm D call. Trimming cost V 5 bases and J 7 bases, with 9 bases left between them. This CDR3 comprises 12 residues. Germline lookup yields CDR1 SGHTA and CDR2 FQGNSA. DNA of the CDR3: TGTGCCAGCAGCCCCCAGGTAAATGAGCAGTTCTTC. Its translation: CASSPQVNEQFF.

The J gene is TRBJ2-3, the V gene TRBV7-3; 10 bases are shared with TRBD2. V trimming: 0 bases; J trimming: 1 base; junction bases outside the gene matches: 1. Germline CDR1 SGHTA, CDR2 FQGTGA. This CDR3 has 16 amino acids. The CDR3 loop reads CASSLTGTSGTDTQYF. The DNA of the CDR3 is TGTGCCAGCAGCTTAACGGGGACTAGCGGCACAGATACGCAGTATTTT.

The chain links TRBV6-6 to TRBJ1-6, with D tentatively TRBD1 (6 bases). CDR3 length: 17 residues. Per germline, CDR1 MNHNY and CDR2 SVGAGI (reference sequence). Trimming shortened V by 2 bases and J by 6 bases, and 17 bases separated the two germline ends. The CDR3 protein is CASSYGAGASGNSPLHF. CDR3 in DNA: TGTGCCAGCAGTTACGGAGCAGGGGCTTCCGGTAATTCACCCCTCCACTTT.

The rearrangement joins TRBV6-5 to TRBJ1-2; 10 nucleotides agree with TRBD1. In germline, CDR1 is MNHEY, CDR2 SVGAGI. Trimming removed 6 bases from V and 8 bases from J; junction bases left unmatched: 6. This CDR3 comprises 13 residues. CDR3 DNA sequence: TGTGCCAGCAGATCGACAGGGGGCGAAGGCTACACCTTC. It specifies CASRSTGGEGYTF.

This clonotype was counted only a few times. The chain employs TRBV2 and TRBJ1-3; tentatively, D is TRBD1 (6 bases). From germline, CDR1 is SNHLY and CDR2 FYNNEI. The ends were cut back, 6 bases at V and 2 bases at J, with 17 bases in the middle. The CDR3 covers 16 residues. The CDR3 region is CASRIQVGGPGNTIYF. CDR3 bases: TGTGCCAGCAGAATACAGGTTGGGGGCCCTGGAAACACCATATATTTT.

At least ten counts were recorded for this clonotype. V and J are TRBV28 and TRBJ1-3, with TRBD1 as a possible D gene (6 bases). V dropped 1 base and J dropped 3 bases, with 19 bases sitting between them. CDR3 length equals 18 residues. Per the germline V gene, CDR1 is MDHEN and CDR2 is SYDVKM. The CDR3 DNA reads TGTGCCAGCAGTTTATCCACAGGGCTAGGTTCACTTGGAAACACCATATATTTT. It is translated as CASSLSTGLGSLGNTIYF.

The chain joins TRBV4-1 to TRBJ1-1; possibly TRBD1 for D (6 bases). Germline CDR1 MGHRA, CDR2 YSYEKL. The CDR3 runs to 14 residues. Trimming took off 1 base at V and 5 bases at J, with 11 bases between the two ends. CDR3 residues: CASSQVQGDTEAFF. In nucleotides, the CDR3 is TGCGCCAGCAGCCAAGTACAGGGAGATACTGAAGCTTTCTTT.

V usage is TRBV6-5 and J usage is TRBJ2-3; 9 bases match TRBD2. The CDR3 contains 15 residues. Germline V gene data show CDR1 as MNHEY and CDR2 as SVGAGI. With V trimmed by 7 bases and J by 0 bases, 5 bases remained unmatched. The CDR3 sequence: CASKAGGRSTDTQYF. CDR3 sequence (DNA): TGTGCCAGCAAGGCGGGGGGGCGAAGCACAGATACGCAGTATTTT.

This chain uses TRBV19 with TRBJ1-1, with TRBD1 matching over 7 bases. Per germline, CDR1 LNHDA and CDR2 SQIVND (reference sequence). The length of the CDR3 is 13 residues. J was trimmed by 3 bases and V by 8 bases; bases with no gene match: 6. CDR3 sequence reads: CASRDSAYTEAFF. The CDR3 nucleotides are TGTGCCAGTCGGGACAGCGCTTACACTGAAGCTTTCTTT.

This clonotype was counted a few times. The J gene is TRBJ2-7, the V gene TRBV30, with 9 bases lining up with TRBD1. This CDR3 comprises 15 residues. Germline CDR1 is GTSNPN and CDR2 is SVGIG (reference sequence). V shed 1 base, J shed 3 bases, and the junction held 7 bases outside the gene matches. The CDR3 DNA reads TGTGCCTGGAGTGAACCGGGACAGGGCCTCTACGAGCAGTACTTC. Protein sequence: CAWSEPGQGLYEQYF.